A single sample is the source of the 25 T cell receptor beta chains below, sequenced in a study of CD8 T cells in ankylosing spondylitis. TCRdb re-derived calls from the 5' RACE reads in MiXCR, one entry per CDR3 protein. This repertoire shows about 130,000 distinct CDR3 sequences, 9.3% found once; its top ten account for approximately 3.4%. The sequenced sample was blood, either unsorted or a sorted T cell fraction (not recorded which). The receptors were gathered from a male donor with ankylosing spondylitis or in good health (not recorded which).

The rearrangement links TRBV11-2 to TRBJ2-1; TRBD2 aligns across 11 bases. Germline V gene sequence: CDR1 SGHAT, CDR2 FQNNGV. With V trimmed by 2 bases and J by 9 bases, 21 bases remained unmatched. The CDR3 length is 20 residues. The CDR3 sequence is CASSLRVSGRAEAQVREQFF. In nucleotides, the CDR3 is TGTGCCAGCAGCTTACGGGTTAGCGGGAGGGCCGAGGCTCAGGTGCGTGAGCAGTTCTTC.

This clonotype was counted many times. In nucleotides, the CDR3 is TGTGCCAGCAGCTCCAGGACTAGCGGGATGACCGGGGAGCTGTTTTTT. Amino acids: CASSSRTSGMTGELFF. The chain employs TRBV7-2 and TRBJ2-2; 12 nucleotides line up with TRBD2. The germline V gene encodes CDR1 SGHTA and CDR2 FQGNSA. The CDR3 extends over 16 amino acids. Unmatched junction bases numbered 5, after V lost 4 bases and J lost 5 bases.

This sequence joins TRBV20-1 and TRBJ2-5; no clear D. The ends were cut back, 0 bases at V and 5 bases at J, with 10 bases in the middle. Germline-derived CDR1 and CDR2 are DFQATT and SNEGSKA (reference sequence). The CDR3 runs to 13 residues. The CDR3 sequence is CSARDENWETQYF. CDR3 in DNA: TGCAGTGCTAGAGATGAGAACTGGGAGACCCAGTACTTC.

The rearrangement uses TRBV4-1 and TRBJ2-1; unclear D gene. V shed 5 bases and J shed 6 bases, with 8 bases lying between them. Germline V gene data show CDR1 as MGHRA and CDR2 as YSYEKL. CDR3 length: 12 residues. This CDR3 reads CASSSFGNEQFF. The CDR3 nucleotides are TGCGCCAGCAGCTCATTCGGCAATGAGCAGTTCTTC.

This clonotype came up a few times. The J gene is TRBJ2-7, the V gene TRBV7-2; TRBD2 matches at 9 bases. The CDR3 has 13 residues. With 6 bases clipped from V and 6 bases from J, the junction kept 6 bases outside the gene matches. CDR1 and CDR2 from the germline V gene are SGHTA and FQGNSA. CDR3 loop: CASRPGLALEQYF. Written as DNA, the CDR3 is TGTGCCAGCAGACCGGGACTAGCTCTCGAGCAGTACTTC.

This clonotype was picked up a small number of times. The rearrangement joins TRBV5-1 to TRBJ1-2; TRBD1 is a possible D gene (6 bases). The length of the CDR3 is 13 residues. V was shortened by 0 bases and J by 4 bases, with 7 bases between the two germline ends. Germline V lookup: CDR1 SGHRS, CDR2 YFSETQ. CDR3 DNA sequence: TGCGCCAGCAGCTTGGCGGACAGCTATGGCTACACCTTC. This sequence encodes CASSLADSYGYTF.

This clonotype was picked up many times. The genes are TRBV5-1 and TRBJ2-6; D is unresolved. The CDR3 covers 14 residues. With 2 bases removed from V and 0 bases from J, the gap between germline ends came to 3 bases. Per the germline V gene, CDR1 is SGHRS and CDR2 is YFSETQ. Here the CDR3 DNA reads TGCGCCAGCAGCTTTACCTCTGGGGCCAACGTCCTGACTTTC. Translating it yields CASSFTSGANVLTF.

This chain connects TRBV20-1 to TRBJ2-1, with D perhaps given as TRBD1 or TRBD2 (6 bases each). V was clipped by 0 bases and J by 8 bases, with 11 bases between them. The CDR3 covers 13 residues. The germline CDR1 and CDR2 sequences are DFQATT and SNEGSKA (reference sequence). As DNA, the CDR3 is TGCAGTGCTAGAGAAGGGGGGAGAGATGAGCAGTTCTTC. It specifies CSAREGGRDEQFF.

The table lists this clonotype with many counts. The rearrangement links TRBV12-3 or TRBV12-4 to TRBJ1-1; perhaps TRBD1 as D (5 bases). Trimming took 3 bases from V and 0 from J, leaving 11 bases between them. The CDR3 runs to 15 residues. The CDR3 region is CASSLLGTVNTEAFF. The DNA for the CDR3 is TGTGCCAGCAGTTTGTTGGGGACGGTGAACACTGAAGCTTTCTTT.

This clonotype was detected ten times or more. This chain uses TRBV20-1 with TRBJ1-3, with TRBD1 matching over 8 bases. V trimming: 1 base; J trimming: 2 bases; junction bases outside the gene matches: 7. The CDR3 is 16 residues long. Germline CDR1 and CDR2: DFQATT and SNEGSKA (reference sequence). The CDR3 sequence is CSARGTGNRPGNTIYF. Written as DNA, the CDR3 is TGCAGTGCTAGAGGGACAGGGAACAGACCTGGAAACACCATATATTTT.

This clonotype has only a few counts. The V call is TRBV7-2, the J call TRBJ2-1; possible D gene TRBD2, 6 bases. CDR1 and CDR2 from the germline V gene are SGHTA and FQGNSA. The ends were cut back, 2 bases at V and 10 bases at J, with 12 bases in the middle. CDR3 length: 13 amino acids. The CDR3 is CASSLRRDGEQFF. As DNA, the CDR3 is TGTGCCAGCAGCTTACGGCGGGATGGAGAGCAGTTCTTC. Based on the CDR3 plus reference TRBV7-2 and TRBJ2-1, the full variable domain is GAGVSQSPSNKVTEKGKDVELRCDPISGHTALYWYRQSLGQGLEFLIYFQGNSAPDKSGLPSDRFSAERTGGSVSTLTIQRTQQEDSAVYLCASSLRRDGEQFFGPGTRLTVL.

This clonotype showed up many times. The CDR3 here is CASSHPDGKTTLGTDTQYF. CDR3 DNA sequence: TGTGCCAGCAGCCATCCGGACGGAAAAACAACGCTCGGCACAGATACGCAGTATTTT. This rearrangement joins TRBV11-2 to TRBJ2-3; the D is unclear. V lost 5 bases and J lost 1, with 25 bases in between. Per germline, CDR1 SGHAT and CDR2 FQNNGV. This CDR3 comprises 19 residues.

This clonotype was seen at least ten times. V is TRBV20-1 and J is TRBJ2-4, with 8 bases fitting TRBD1. Losses at the gene ends were 3 bases for V and 0 bases for J; bases not matched to a gene: 13. Germline loops: CDR1 DFQATT, CDR2 SNEGSKA (reference sequence). This CDR3 has 18 amino acids. The chain's CDR3 is CSARDRDAGGPAKNIQYF. Written as DNA, the CDR3 is TGCAGTGCTAGGGACCGAGATGCAGGGGGCCCAGCCAAAAACATTCAGTACTTC.

V gene TRBV7-6 combines with J gene TRBJ2-2; D is possibly TRBD2 (5 bases). The CDR3 is made up of 16 amino acids. V lost 3 bases to trimming and J lost 5 bases, with 16 bases between them. The germline V gene has CDR1 SGHVS and CDR2 FNYEAQ. The CDR3 bases are TGTGCCAGCAGCTTTCGACGGGAAGGTTCAACCGGGGAGCTGTTTTTT. Translation gives CASSFRREGSTGELFF.

This clonotype was seen at least ten times. This chain's CDR3 is CASSLVRAGELFF. The CDR3 nucleotides are TGTGCCAGCAGCTTAGTGCGAGCCGGGGAGCTGTTTTTT. This chain links TRBV5-6 with TRBJ2-2; D remains ambiguous. The V gene lost 2 bases and the J gene lost 6 bases, with 8 bases spanning the gap. Germline CDR1 SGHDT, CDR2 YYEEEE. CDR3 size: 13 residues.

This clonotype was seen at least ten times. This chain uses TRBV27 with TRBJ2-7, with 9 positions matching TRBD2. V lost 7 bases and J lost 7; bases outside the gene matches: 11. Germline lookup yields CDR1 MNHEY and CDR2 SMNVEV (reference sequence). The CDR3 totals 14 residues. CDR3: CASKAGGIGEEQYF. The CDR3 DNA sequence: TGTGCCAGCAAAGCGGGGGGTATTGGAGAGGAGCAGTACTTC.

This clonotype was detected many times. The chain uses TRBV7-3 and TRBJ1-1; TRBD1 agrees at 8 bases. The length of the CDR3 is 15 residues. The J segment lost 1 base and the V segment lost 0 bases, leaving 1 base of the junction unmatched. Per the germline V gene, CDR1 is SGHTA and CDR2 is FQGTGA. CDR3 amino acids: CASSLTGTGNTEAFF. The CDR3 DNA reads TGTGCCAGCAGCTTAACCGGGACAGGGAACACTGAAGCTTTCTTT. Combining the CDR3 with reference TRBV7-3 and TRBJ1-1 gives the whole variable domain GAGVSQTPSNKVTEKGKYVELRCDPISGHTALYWYRQSLGQGPEFLIYFQGTGAADDSGLPNDRFFAVRPEGSVSTLKIQRTERGDSAVYLCASSLTGTGNTEAFFGQGTRLTVV.

This clonotype was found many times. This chain links TRBV7-2 with TRBJ2-7; D gene ambiguous. V was cut by 1 base and J by 2 bases, with 9 bases left in between. From germline, CDR1 is SGHTA and CDR2 FQGNSA. This CDR3 spans 14 amino acids. This chain's CDR3 is CASSLGPRPYEQYF. The CDR3 bases are TGTGCCAGCAGCTTAGGTCCTAGGCCCTACGAGCAGTACTTC.

This rearrangement joins TRBV5-4 to TRBJ2-5; either TRBD1 or TRBD2 may supply D (6 bases each). Germline V CDR1 and CDR2: SGHNT, YYREEE (reference sequence). V lost 0 bases and J 2 bases, leaving 11 bases between the germline ends. This CDR3 spans 15 amino acids. The CDR3 here is CASSLEGGRQETQYF. CDR3 sequence (DNA): TGTGCCAGCAGCTTGGAGGGGGGTAGACAAGAGACCCAGTACTTC.

There are a few counts of this clonotype. This sequence joins TRBV28 and TRBJ2-2; TRBD1 matches 8 bases. CDR1 is MDHEN and CDR2 is SYDVKM in the germline V gene. The CDR3 spans 14 residues. The V gene end was trimmed by 5 bases and the J gene end by 9 bases; junction bases not matched to a gene: 8. The CDR3 region has the DNA TGTGCCAGCAGTCTCACAGGGGGTTACCGGGAGCTGTTTTTT. It codes for CASSLTGGYRELFF. Based on the CDR3 plus reference TRBV28 and TRBJ2-2, the full variable domain is DVKVTQSSRYLVKRTGEKVFLECVQDMDHENMFWYRQDPGLGLRLIYFSYDVKMKEKGDIPEGYSVSREKKERFSLILESASTNQTSMYLCASSLTGGYRELFFGEGSRLTVL.

This clonotype has a count of ten or more. This chain joins TRBV7-3 and TRBJ2-7; perhaps TRBD2 as D (5 bases). Germline CDR1 SGHTA, CDR2 FQGTGA. V gave up 5 bases and J gave up 7 bases, with 21 bases separating them. This CDR3 has 15 residues. The CDR3 spells CASSRGVGPEEEQYF. The CDR3 DNA reads TGTGCCAGCAGCCGGGGAGTGGGCCCTGAGGAAGAGCAGTACTTC.

The chain uses TRBV12-3 or TRBV12-4 and TRBJ2-7, with a possible D match to TRBD2 (5 bases). Trimming stripped 6 bases from V and 3 bases from J, with 18 bases between. This CDR3 is built from 15 residues. This CDR3 reads CASSLWLADDYEQYF. The CDR3 DNA reads TGTGCCAGCAGCCTGTGGCTAGCTGATGACTACGAGCAGTACTTC.

This chain links TRBV15 with TRBJ1-2; D remains unclear. CDR3 length: 13 amino acids. Trimming pared 0 bases from V and 5 bases from J, leaving 7 bases between. Germline loops: CDR1 LNHNV, CDR2 YYDKDF (reference sequence). CDR3 in amino acids: CATSRDPMYGYTF. CDR3 in DNA: TGTGCCACCAGCAGAGATCCGATGTATGGCTACACCTTC.

This clonotype was found many times. This chain joins TRBV6-5 and TRBJ1-2; D remains ambiguous. Between the trimmed V and J ends, which lost 0 bases and 2 bases, there was a span of 10 bases. Germline CDR1 is MNHEY and CDR2 is SVGAGI. The length of the CDR3 is 15 residues. CDR3 residues: CASSYSILGNYGYTF. The DNA for the CDR3 is TGTGCCAGCAGTTACTCGATATTGGGAAACTATGGCTACACCTTC.

This clonotype was picked up many times. The rearrangement uses TRBV5-5 and TRBJ2-1; TRBD1 matches 8 bases. The CDR3 contains 16 residues. J gave up 10 bases and V 2 bases, and 14 bases lay outside the gene matches. Germline-derived CDR1 and CDR2 are SGHKS and YYEKEE (reference sequence). The CDR3, as DNA: TGTGCCAGCAGCTTCACCGGGACAGGCCAGGGGGGAGAGCAGTTCTTC. This translates into CASSFTGTGQGGEQFF. The complete variable domain, with remaining parts taken from reference TRBV5-5 and TRBJ2-1, reads DAGVTQSPTHLIKTRGQQVTLRCSPISGHKSVSWYQQVLGQGPQFIFQYYEKEERGRGNFPDRFSARQFPNYSSELNVNALLLGDSALYLCASSFTGTGQGGEQFFGPGTRLTVL.